Below are 10 T cell receptor beta chains sequenced from a single sample in a study of PD-1 blockade in mismatch repair-deficient tumors. Sequencing was performed with immunoSEQ multiplex PCR; in TCRdb, only in-frame clones are kept and a portion is missing. The sample has tens of thousands of clones; roughly 88% are singletons. Sequences were derived from PBMCs, sampled roughly 40 weeks after starting pembrolizumab. The receptors originated from an adult with mismatch repair-deficient cancer.

The chain carries TRBV15 and TRBJ1-2; D is unclear. Per the germline V gene, CDR1 is LNHNV and CDR2 is YYDKDF (reference sequence). V was clipped by 1 base and J by 2 bases, with 11 bases between them. CDR3 size: 15 residues. DNA of the CDR3: TGTGCCACCAGCAGAGGAAACCCACGGAACTATGGCTACACCTTC. It yields the protein CATSRGNPRNYGYTF.

The V gene is TRBV2, the J gene TRBJ2-3; 8 bases are a match to TRBD1. CDR1 SNHLY and CDR2 FYNNEI come from the germline V gene. V dropped 1 base and J dropped 3; count of bases not matched to a gene: 6. This CDR3 comprises 16 residues. This chain's CDR3 is CASSEVQGAITDTQYF. The CDR3 DNA sequence: TGTGCCAGCAGTGAAGTTCAGGGGGCAATTACAGATACGCAGTATTTT.

This chain links TRBV2 with TRBJ2-7, with 7 nucleotides matching TRBD1. J was trimmed by 1 base and V by 8 bases; bases with no gene match: 5. CDR3 length: 13 residues. Germline loops: CDR1 SNHLY, CDR2 FYNNEI. The CDR3 spells CASLDRLSYEQYF. The CDR3, as DNA: TGTGCCAGCCTGGACAGGTTATCCTACGAGCAGTACTTC.

CDR3 in DNA: TGTGCCAGCAGTTACTCTCCAGGTCAGCTGAATGAAAAACTGTTTTTT. Translation gives CASSYSPGQLNEKLFF. The gene calls are TRBV6-5 and TRBJ1-4; D not resolved. This CDR3 region has 16 residues. CDR1 is MNHEY and CDR2 is SVGAGI in the germline V gene. V lost 0 bases and J 5 bases, leaving 13 bases between the germline ends.

V and J are TRBV28 and TRBJ2-7; 8 bases line up with TRBD2. This CDR3 spans 15 amino acids. Trimming removed 5 bases from V and 1 base from J; junction bases left unmatched: 7. Germline-derived CDR1 and CDR2 are MDHEN and SYDVKM. The CDR3 reads CASSPSGFFSYEQYF. In nucleotides, the CDR3 is TGTGCCAGCAGTCCTAGCGGGTTCTTTTCCTACGAGCAGTACTTC.

The rearrangement uses TRBV4-2 and TRBJ2-7, with TRBD2 matching over 10 bases. Trimming took 4 bases from V and 7 from J; bases not matched to a gene: 13. Germline V gene data show CDR1 as LGHNA and CDR2 as YNFKEQ. This CDR3 has 16 residues. CDR3 amino acids: CASSRAASGRPGEQYF. The CDR3 DNA reads TGTGCCAGCAGCCGCGCGGCTAGCGGGAGACCGGGGGAGCAGTACTTC.

The V gene is TRBV5-4, the J gene TRBJ2-3; possibly TRBD2 for D (5 bases). The CDR3 has 16 amino acids. Trimming stripped 0 bases from V and 6 bases from J, with 17 bases between. The germline V gene has CDR1 SGHNT and CDR2 YYREEE (reference sequence). CDR3 nucleotide sequence: TGTGCCAGCAGCTTGGGTGGCAAACGCCCGGGGGATACGCAGTATTTT. As protein: CASSLGGKRPGDTQYF.

This clone was seen just once. The V gene is TRBV29-1, the J gene TRBJ2-1, with 9 bases matching TRBD1. Germline trimming cut 7 bases from V and 6 bases from J; bases unmatched to any gene: 7. Germline V gene sequence: CDR1 SQVTM, CDR2 ANQGSEA. There are 13 residues in the CDR3. CDR3: CSAVDRGRNEQFF. DNA of the CDR3: TGCAGCGCGGTGGACAGGGGTCGCAATGAGCAGTTCTTC.

V usage is TRBV19 and J usage is TRBJ2-4; D possibly corresponds to TRBD2 (5 bases). This CDR3 has 16 amino acids. Trimming took 0 bases from V and 0 from J, leaving 9 bases between them. Germline CDR1 is LNHDA and CDR2 is SQIVND (reference sequence). The CDR3 protein is CASSIDLAGAKNIQYF. The DNA for the CDR3 is TGTGCCAGTAGTATAGATCTAGCCGGAGCCAAAAACATTCAGTACTTC.

This chain joins TRBV4-2 and TRBJ2-3, with 14 bases identical to TRBD2. The CDR3 spans 21 residues. Germline lookup yields CDR1 LGHNA and CDR2 YNFKEQ. V dropped 1 base and J dropped 1; count of bases not matched to a gene: 13. This CDR3 reads CASSQGYYGTSGSEGTDTQYF. In DNA form, the CDR3 reads TGTGCCAGCAGCCAAGGTTACTATGGGACTAGCGGGAGTGAGGGCACAGATACGCAGTATTTT.